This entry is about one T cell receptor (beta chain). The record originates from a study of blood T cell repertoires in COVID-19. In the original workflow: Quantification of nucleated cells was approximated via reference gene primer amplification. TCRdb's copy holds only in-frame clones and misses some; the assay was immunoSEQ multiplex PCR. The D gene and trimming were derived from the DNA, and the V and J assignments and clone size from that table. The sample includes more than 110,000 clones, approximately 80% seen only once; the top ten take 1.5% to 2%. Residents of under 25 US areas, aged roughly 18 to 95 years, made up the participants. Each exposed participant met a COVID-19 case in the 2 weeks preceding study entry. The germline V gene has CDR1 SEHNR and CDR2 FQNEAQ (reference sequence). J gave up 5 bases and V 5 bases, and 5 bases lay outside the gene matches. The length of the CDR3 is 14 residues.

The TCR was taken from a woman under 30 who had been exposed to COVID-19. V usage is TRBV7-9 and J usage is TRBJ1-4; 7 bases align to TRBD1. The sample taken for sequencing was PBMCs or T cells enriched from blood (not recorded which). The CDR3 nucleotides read TGTGCCAGCAGCCGACCAGGGGGGAATGAAAAACTGTTTTTT. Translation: CASSRPGGNEKLFF.